Below, 25 T cell receptor beta chains from the same sample are listed, as sequenced in a study of cytotoxic CD8 clonotypes in ibrutinib-treated CLL. Data came from immunoSEQ multiplex PCR; TCRdb stores just in-frame clones and leaves some out. The table has around 300,000 clones, roughly 79% seen once. Specimen: PBMCs, collected before ibrutinib treatment. The receptors come from a human donor with chronic lymphocytic leukemia.

This clone was detected many times. V usage is TRBV30 and J usage is TRBJ2-1, with unresolved D. Trimming cost V 3 bases and J 9 bases, with 15 bases left between them. Germline CDR1 and CDR2: GTSNPN and SVGIG (reference sequence). This CDR3 has 13 amino acids. CDR3 in DNA: TGTGCCTGGAGGTTGGAGAGAAACACTGAGCAGTTCTTC. Amino acids: CAWRLERNTEQFF. The whole variable domain, filled in from reference TRBV30 and TRBJ2-1, reads SQTIHQWPATLVQPVGSPLSLECTVEGTSNPNLYWYRQAAGRGLQLLFYSVGIGQISSEVPQNLSASRPQDRQFILSSKKLLLSDSGFYLCAWRLERNTEQFFGPGTRLTVL.

V gene TRBV4-2 combines with J gene TRBJ2-2, with 11 nucleotides matching TRBD2. The CDR3 runs 17 residues. Germline trimming cut 2 bases from V and 3 bases from J; bases unmatched to any gene: 5. Germline lookup yields CDR1 LGHNA and CDR2 YNFKEQ. The CDR3 reads CASSQLGLAADTGELFF. Here the CDR3 DNA reads TGTGCCAGCAGCCAATTGGGACTAGCGGCCGACACCGGGGAGCTGTTTTTT.

This clone turned up a few times. The chain combines TRBV4-3 with TRBJ2-7; 13 bases align to TRBD2. This CDR3 has 16 amino acids. Unmatched junction bases numbered 6, after V lost 6 bases and J lost 1 base. CDR1 is LGHNA, CDR2 YSLEER, per germline. The CDR3 nucleotides read TGCGCCAGCAGTCAGGGACTAGCGGGGCGTTCCTACGAGCAGTACTTC. Its protein product is CASSQGLAGRSYEQYF.

The chain uses TRBV7-9 and TRBJ2-6; unclear D gene. The V gene's germline CDR1 is SEHNR and CDR2 FQNEAQ (reference sequence). This CDR3 is 16 amino acids long. V was shortened by 5 bases and J by 0 bases, with 11 bases between the two germline ends. CDR3 bases: TGTGCCAGCAGCCAGATGACACCCTCTGGGGCCAACGTCCTGACTTTC. Translated: CASSQMTPSGANVLTF. The full variable domain, with the rest looked up from reference TRBV7-9 and TRBJ2-6, is DTGVSQNPRHKITKRGQNVTFRCDPISEHNRLYWYRQTLGQGPEFLTYFQNEAQLEKSRLLSDRFSAERPKGSFSTLEIQRTEQGDSAMYLCASSQMTPSGANVLTFGAGSRLTVL.

The genes are TRBV11-1 and TRBJ1-5, with D unclear. Germline V gene lookup returns CDR1 SGHAT and CDR2 FQDESV (reference sequence). CDR3 length equals 18 residues. The V and J ends lost 0 bases and 0 bases respectively, with 15 bases between them. CDR3 coding DNA: TGTGCCAGCAGCTTAGCGCGCTACACTATCTATAGCAATCAGCCCCAGCATTTT. This codes for CASSLARYTIYSNQPQHF.

This chain links TRBV29-1 with TRBJ2-1; 10 nucleotides line up with TRBD1. Germline values: CDR1 SQVTM, CDR2 ANQGSEA. The CDR3 runs to 13 residues. V was clipped by 8 bases and J by 4 bases; unmatched bases: 5. The CDR3 here is CSSGQGGYNEQFF. The CDR3 DNA reads as TGCAGCTCAGGACAGGGGGGATACAATGAGCAGTTCTTC.

The chain employs TRBV13 and TRBJ1-2, with D maybe TRBD1 (6 bases). Germline loops: CDR1 PRHDT, CDR2 FYEKMQ (reference sequence). V was shortened by 1 base and J by 4 bases, with 13 bases between the two germline ends. There are 15 residues in the CDR3. The CDR3, as DNA: TGTGCCAGCAGCTTAGAAGGGGGGCCTAGCTATGGCTACACCTTC. Translated: CASSLEGGPSYGYTF.

This chain links TRBV18 with TRBJ2-1; D unresolved. In germline, CDR1 is KGHSH, CDR2 LQKENI. Deletions cut 3 bases from V and 13 bases from J, with 13 bases between. The length of the CDR3 is 12 residues. The DNA of the CDR3 is TGTGCCAGCTCACCCGTAGGGCGTGACCAGTTCTTC. It codes for CASSPVGRDQFF.

This chain joins TRBV27 and TRBJ1-4; 8 bases are a match to TRBD1. CDR3 length equals 15 residues. Losses at the gene ends were 5 bases for V and 4 bases for J; bases not matched to a gene: 6. Per the germline V gene, CDR1 is MNHEY and CDR2 is SMNVEV (reference sequence). The CDR3 is CASSRRTGFNEKLFF. DNA for the CDR3: TGTGCCAGCAGTAGACGGACAGGGTTTAATGAAAAACTGTTTTTT.

The chain recombines TRBV4-3 with TRBJ2-5, with 10 bases aligning to TRBD1. CDR1 is LGHNA, CDR2 YSLEER, per germline. With 0 bases clipped from V and 6 bases from J, the junction kept 7 bases outside the gene matches. This CDR3 comprises 16 residues. The CDR3 DNA reads TGCGCCAGCAGCCAAGATTGGGACAGGGGACTGAAGACCCAGTACTTC. Translation: CASSQDWDRGLKTQYF.

This clone was seen a few times. The DNA for the CDR3 is TGTGCCAGCAGCTTCGGACAGGGGAGCTACAATGAGCAGTTCTTC. The encoded protein is CASSFGQGSYNEQFF. The genes are TRBV7-3 and TRBJ2-1, with 9 bases aligning to TRBD1. V shed 3 bases and J 3 bases; nucleotides not matched to a gene: 3. Germline V gene data show CDR1 as SGHTA and CDR2 as FQGTGA. CDR3 size: 15 residues.

The V and J genes are TRBV25-1 and TRBJ1-3; D call uncertain. The V gene lost 2 bases and the J gene lost 2 bases, with 7 bases spanning the gap. This CDR3 has 14 amino acids. Germline V gene lookup returns CDR1 MGHDK and CDR2 SYGVNS. In DNA, the CDR3 is TGTGCCAGCAGTGAAGGGGTGGCTGGAAACACCATATATTTT. Protein: CASSEGVAGNTIYF.

This clone has more than one count but fewer than ten. This chain joins TRBV30 and TRBJ1-5; TRBD1 might be the D (5 bases). The CDR3 covers 13 residues. V was trimmed by 5 bases and J by 6 bases, leaving 14 bases between them. Germline V CDR1 and CDR2: GTSNPN, SVGIG (reference sequence). The CDR3 DNA reads as TGTGCCTGGGGGACGGGTATCGGTCAGCCCCAGCATTTT. Translating gives CAWGTGIGQPQHF.

The rearrangement uses TRBV6-1 and TRBJ1-2, with TRBD1 matching over 7 bases. CDR1 is MNHNS and CDR2 is SASEGT in the germline V gene. After removal of 8 bases from V and 3 bases from J, the junction contained 3 bases not matched to a gene. The CDR3 covers 12 residues. The CDR3 loop is CASQDRYYGYTF. The CDR3 bases are TGTGCCAGCCAGGACAGGTACTATGGCTACACCTTC.

This chain links TRBV27 with TRBJ2-7; 9 nucleotides agree with TRBD2. Germline assignment: CDR1 MNHEY and CDR2 SMNVEV (reference sequence). V lost 0 bases to trimming and J lost 2 bases; unmatched junction nucleotides: 5. CDR3 length equals 16 residues. The DNA of the CDR3 is TGTGCCAGCAGTTTATCGTTAGCGGGAGAAACCTACGAGCAGTACTTC. Translating gives CASSLSLAGETYEQYF.

The chain is built from TRBV9 and TRBJ2-3, with 10 bases aligning to TRBD2. V shed 4 bases and J 3 bases; nucleotides not matched to a gene: 5. There are 15 residues in the CDR3. Germline assignment: CDR1 SGDLS and CDR2 YYNGEE. CDR3 DNA sequence: TGTGCCAGCAGCCCCAGCGGGAGGGGGACAGATACGCAGTATTTT. Its translation: CASSPSGRGTDTQYF. Combining the CDR3 with reference TRBV9 and TRBJ2-3 gives the whole variable domain DSGVTQTPKHLITATGQRVTLRCSPRSGDLSVYWYQQSLDQGLQFLIQYYNGEERAKGNILERFSAQQFPDLHSELNLSSLELGDSALYFCASSPSGRGTDTQYFGPGTRLTVL.

The gene calls are TRBV4-2 and TRBJ2-7; 10 bases align to TRBD2. There are 15 residues in the CDR3. After removal of 6 bases from V and 0 bases from J, the junction contained 5 bases not matched to a gene. Germline V gene data show CDR1 as LGHNA and CDR2 as YNFKEQ. In nucleotides, the CDR3 is TGTGCCAGCAGGAGCCTAGCGGGGGACTCCTACGAGCAGTACTTC. Translated: CASRSLAGDSYEQYF.

The V gene is TRBV6-5, the J gene TRBJ2-3; a possible D gene is TRBD1 (5 bases). The CDR3 consists of 13 residues. Trimming shortened V by 0 bases and J by 7 bases, and 8 bases separated the two germline ends. CDR1 MNHEY and CDR2 SVGAGI come from the germline V gene. Here the CDR3 DNA reads TGTGCCAGCAGTTACTCAGGGGTTTATACGCAGTATTTT. Protein: CASSYSGVYTQYF.

This chain connects TRBV5-4 to TRBJ2-7, with 7 bases that match TRBD2. The CDR3 extends over 15 amino acids. Trimming at V came to 0 bases and at J to 2 bases, leaving 5 bases not matched to a gene. Per germline, CDR1 SGHNT and CDR2 YYREEE (reference sequence). Here the CDR3 reads CASSLGGTKTYEQYF. CDR3 bases: TGTGCCAGCAGCTTGGGAGGGACTAAAACCTACGAGCAGTACTTC.

CDR3 DNA: TGTGCCAGCAGCCCCACAGGGGGCTATGGCTACACCTTC. It translates to CASSPTGGYGYTF. This chain joins TRBV7-8 and TRBJ1-2, with TRBD1 identical over 8 bases. Trimming at V came to 5 bases and at J to 4 bases, leaving 3 bases not matched to a gene. Per germline, CDR1 SGHVS and CDR2 FQNEAQ. This CDR3 is built from 13 residues.

The chain combines TRBV5-1 with TRBJ1-1; unclear D gene. This CDR3 is built from 14 residues. The V end was cut by 3 bases, the J end by 2 bases, with 11 bases between. Germline CDR1 SGHRS, CDR2 YFSETQ. CDR3 nucleotides: TGCGCCAGCAGCTCTGGTTCGGCAAACACTGAAGCTTTCTTT. Protein product: CASSSGSANTEAFF. The whole variable domain, remainder taken from reference TRBV5-1 and TRBJ1-1, is KAGVTQTPRYLIKTRGQQVTLSCSPISGHRSVSWYQQTPGQGLQFLFEYFSETQRNKGNFPGRFSGRQFSNSRSEMNVSTLELGDSALYLCASSSGSANTEAFFGQGTRLTVV.

This clone was seen once. V and J are TRBV12-2 and TRBJ2-2; TRBD1, the table's D call, was not compared with the DNA. TRBV12-2 is classified as a pseudogene. The CDR3 totals 20 residues. CDR3 protein: CASRLTLQGFGGSNTGELFF. DNA of the CDR3: TGTGCAAGTCGCCTCACCTTACAGGGATTTGGCGGTTCTAACACCGGGGAGCTGTTTTTT.

This clone has only one observation. The V gene is TRBV7-2, the J gene TRBJ2-5; D is undetermined. Germline-derived CDR1 and CDR2 are SGHTA and FQGNSA. Trimming left V 3 bases short and J 7 bases short, with 6 bases between. This CDR3 spans 11 amino acids. CDR3 amino acids: CASSFRATQYF. In DNA, the CDR3 is TGTGCCAGCAGCTTCCGTGCGACCCAGTACTTC.

This chain uses TRBV11-2 with TRBJ2-6; D is unclear. V was pared by 2 bases and J by 1 base, with 0 bases between. Germline CDR1 reads SGHAT; CDR2 reads FQNNGV. This CDR3 contains 13 residues. The CDR3 loop is CASSLSGANVLTF. Here the CDR3 DNA reads TGTGCCAGCAGCTTATCTGGGGCCAACGTCCTGACTTTC.

This chain links TRBV6-4 with TRBJ1-2; D uncertain. The V gene lost 5 bases and the J gene lost 5 bases, with 21 bases spanning the gap. The CDR3 totals 16 residues. Germline V CDR1 and CDR2: MRHNA, SNTAGT. The CDR3 DNA sequence: TGTGCCAGCAGTCCCTCTCGAACCCGGGGTTTATATGGCTACACCTTC. Protein sequence: CASSPSRTRGLYGYTF.